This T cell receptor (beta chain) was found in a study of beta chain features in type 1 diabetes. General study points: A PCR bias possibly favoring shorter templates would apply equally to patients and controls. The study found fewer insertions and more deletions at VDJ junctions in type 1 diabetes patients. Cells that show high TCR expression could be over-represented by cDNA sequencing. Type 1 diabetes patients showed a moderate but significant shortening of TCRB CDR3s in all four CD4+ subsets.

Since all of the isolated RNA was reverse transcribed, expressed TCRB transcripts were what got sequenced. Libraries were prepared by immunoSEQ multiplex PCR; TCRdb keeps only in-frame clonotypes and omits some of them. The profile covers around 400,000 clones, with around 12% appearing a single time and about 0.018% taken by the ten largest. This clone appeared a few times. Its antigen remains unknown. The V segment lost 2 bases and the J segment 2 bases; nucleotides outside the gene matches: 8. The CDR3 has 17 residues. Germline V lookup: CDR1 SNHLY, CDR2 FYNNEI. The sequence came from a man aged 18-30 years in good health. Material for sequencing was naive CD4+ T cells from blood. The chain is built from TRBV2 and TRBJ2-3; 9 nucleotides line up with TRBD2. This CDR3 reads CASSERSGRHNTDTQYF. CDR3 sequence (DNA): TGTGCCAGCAGTGAAAGAAGCGGGAGGCACAACACAGATACGCAGTATTTT.